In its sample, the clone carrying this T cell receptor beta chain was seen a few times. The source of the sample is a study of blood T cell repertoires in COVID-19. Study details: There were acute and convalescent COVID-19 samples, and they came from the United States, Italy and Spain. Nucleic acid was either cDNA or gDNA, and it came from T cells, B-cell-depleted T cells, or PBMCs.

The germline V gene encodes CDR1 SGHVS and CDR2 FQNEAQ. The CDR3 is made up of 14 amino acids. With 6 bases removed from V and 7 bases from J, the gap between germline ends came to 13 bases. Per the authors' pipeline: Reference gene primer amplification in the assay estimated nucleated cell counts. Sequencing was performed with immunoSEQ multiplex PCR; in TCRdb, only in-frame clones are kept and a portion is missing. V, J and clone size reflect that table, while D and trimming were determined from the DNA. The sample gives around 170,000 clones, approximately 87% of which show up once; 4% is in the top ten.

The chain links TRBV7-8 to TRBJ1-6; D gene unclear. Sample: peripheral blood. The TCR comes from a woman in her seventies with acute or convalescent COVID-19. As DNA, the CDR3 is TGTGCCAGCAGGTTACCCGGGAGAAATTCACCCCTCCACTTT. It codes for CASRLPGRNSPLHF.